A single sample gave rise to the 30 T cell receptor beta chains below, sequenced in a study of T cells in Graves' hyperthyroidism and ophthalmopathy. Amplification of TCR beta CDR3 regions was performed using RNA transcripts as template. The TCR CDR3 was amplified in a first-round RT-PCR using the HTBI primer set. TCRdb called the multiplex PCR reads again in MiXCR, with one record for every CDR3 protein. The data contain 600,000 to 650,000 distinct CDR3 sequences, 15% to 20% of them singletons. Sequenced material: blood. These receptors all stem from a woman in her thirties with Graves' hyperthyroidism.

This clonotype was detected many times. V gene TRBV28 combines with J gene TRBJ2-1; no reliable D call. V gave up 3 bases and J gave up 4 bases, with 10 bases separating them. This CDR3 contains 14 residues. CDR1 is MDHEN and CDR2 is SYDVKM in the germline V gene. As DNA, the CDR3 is TGTGCCAGCAGTTTTCGGCTGCCATACAATGAGCAGTTCTTC. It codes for CASSFRLPYNEQFF.

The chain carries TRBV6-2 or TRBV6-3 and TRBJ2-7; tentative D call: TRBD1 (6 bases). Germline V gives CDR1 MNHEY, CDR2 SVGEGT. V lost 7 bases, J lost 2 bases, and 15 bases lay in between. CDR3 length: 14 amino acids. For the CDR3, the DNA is TGTGCCAGCATTCGCCGGGACACCCCCTACGAGCAGTACTTC. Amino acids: CASIRRDTPYEQYF.

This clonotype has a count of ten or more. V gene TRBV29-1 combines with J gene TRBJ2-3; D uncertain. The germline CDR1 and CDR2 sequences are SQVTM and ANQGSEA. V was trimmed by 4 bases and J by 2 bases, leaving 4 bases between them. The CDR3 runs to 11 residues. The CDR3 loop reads CSVVFTDTQYF. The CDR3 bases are TGCAGCGTTGTGTTCACAGATACGCAGTATTTT.

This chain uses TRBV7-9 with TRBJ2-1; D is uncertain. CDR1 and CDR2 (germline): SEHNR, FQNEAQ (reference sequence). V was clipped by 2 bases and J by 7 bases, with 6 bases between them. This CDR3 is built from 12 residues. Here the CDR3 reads CASSLLRNEQFF. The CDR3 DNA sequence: TGTGCCAGCAGCTTATTGAGAAATGAGCAGTTCTTC.

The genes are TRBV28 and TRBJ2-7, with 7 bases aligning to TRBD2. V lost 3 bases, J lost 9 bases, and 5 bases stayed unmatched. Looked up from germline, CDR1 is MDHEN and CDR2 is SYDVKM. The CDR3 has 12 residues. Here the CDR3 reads CASSLGGDGQYF. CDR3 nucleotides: TGTGCCAGCAGTTTGGGGGGGGACGGGCAGTACTTC.

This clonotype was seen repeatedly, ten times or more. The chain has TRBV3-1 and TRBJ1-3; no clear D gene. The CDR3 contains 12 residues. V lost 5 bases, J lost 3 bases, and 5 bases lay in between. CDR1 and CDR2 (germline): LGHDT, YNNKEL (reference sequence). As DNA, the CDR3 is TGTGCCAGCAGCGACATTGGAAACACCATATATTTT. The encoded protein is CASSDIGNTIYF.

The CDR3: CASSGGETSGSYEQYF. The DNA of the CDR3 is TGTGCCAGCAGCGGGGGGGAGACTAGCGGGAGCTACGAGCAGTACTTC. This chain uses TRBV9 with TRBJ2-7; TRBD2 agrees at 12 bases. J gave up 3 bases and V 3 bases, and 7 bases lay outside the gene matches. The germline V gene has CDR1 SGDLS and CDR2 YYNGEE. The CDR3 is made up of 16 amino acids.

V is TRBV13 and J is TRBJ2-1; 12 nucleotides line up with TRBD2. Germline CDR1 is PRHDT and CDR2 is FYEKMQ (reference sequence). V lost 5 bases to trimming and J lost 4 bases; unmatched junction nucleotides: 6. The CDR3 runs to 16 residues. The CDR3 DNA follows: TGTGCCAGCAGCACCTGGACTAGCGGGGATTACAATGAGCAGTTCTTC. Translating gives CASSTWTSGDYNEQFF. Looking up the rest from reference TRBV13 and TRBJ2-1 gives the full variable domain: AAGVIQSPRHLIKEKRETATLKCYPIPRHDTVYWYQQGPGQDPQFLISFYEKMQSDKGSIPDRFSAQQFSDYHSELNMSSLELGDSALYFCASSTWTSGDYNEQFFGPGTRLTVL.

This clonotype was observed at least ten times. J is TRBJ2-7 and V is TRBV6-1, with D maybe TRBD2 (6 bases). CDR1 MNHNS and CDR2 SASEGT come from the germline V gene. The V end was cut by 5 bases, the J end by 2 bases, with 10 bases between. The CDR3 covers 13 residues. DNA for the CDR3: TGTGCCAGCAGTAGCGGGTGGGCCTACGAGCAGTACTTC. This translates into CASSSGWAYEQYF.

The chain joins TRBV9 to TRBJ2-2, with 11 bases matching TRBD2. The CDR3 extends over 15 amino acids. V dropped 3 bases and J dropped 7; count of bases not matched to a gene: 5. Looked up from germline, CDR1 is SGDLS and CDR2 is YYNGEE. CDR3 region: CASSDSGRAVGELFF. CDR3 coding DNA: TGTGCCAGCAGCGATAGCGGGAGGGCGGTCGGGGAGCTGTTTTTT.

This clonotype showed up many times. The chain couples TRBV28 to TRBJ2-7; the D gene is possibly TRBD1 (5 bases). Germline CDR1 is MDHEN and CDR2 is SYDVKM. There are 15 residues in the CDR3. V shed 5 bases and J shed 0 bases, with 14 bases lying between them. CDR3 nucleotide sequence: TGTGCCAGCAGTATCGGCAAGGACAACTCCTACGAGCAGTACTTC. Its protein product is CASSIGKDNSYEQYF.

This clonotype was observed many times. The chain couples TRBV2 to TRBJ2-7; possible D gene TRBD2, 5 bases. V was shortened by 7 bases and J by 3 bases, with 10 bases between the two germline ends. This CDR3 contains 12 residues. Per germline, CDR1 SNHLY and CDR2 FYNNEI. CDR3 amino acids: CASNGLGYEQYF. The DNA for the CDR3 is TGTGCCAGCAACGGACTGGGCTACGAGCAGTACTTC.

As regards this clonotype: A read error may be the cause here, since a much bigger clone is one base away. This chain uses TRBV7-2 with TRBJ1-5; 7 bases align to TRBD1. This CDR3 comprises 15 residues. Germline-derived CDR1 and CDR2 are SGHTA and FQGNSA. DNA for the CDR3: TGTGCCAGCAGCTTAATAGTAGGGGGCAATCAGCCCCAGCGTTTT. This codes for CASSLIVGGNQPQRF.

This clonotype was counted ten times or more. CDR3 sequence: CASSLAGDEQFF. CDR3 bases: TGTGCCAGCAGCTTAGCTGGGGATGAGCAGTTCTTC. This chain connects TRBV11-3 to TRBJ2-1; D remains ambiguous. The V end lost 1 base, the J end lost 8 bases, and 6 bases lay between the germline ends. CDR3 length: 12 amino acids. The germline gives CDR1 SGHNT, CDR2 YENEEA.

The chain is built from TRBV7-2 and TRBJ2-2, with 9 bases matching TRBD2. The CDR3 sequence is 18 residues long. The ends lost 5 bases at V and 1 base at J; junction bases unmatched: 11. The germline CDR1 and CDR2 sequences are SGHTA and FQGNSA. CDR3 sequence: CASSQNGLAGRNTGELFF. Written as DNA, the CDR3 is TGTGCCAGCAGCCAAAATGGGCTAGCGGGACGGAACACCGGGGAGCTGTTTTTT.

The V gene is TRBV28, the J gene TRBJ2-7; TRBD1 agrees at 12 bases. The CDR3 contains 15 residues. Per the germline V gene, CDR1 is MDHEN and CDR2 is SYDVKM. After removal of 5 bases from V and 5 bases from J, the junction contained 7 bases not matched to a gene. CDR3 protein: CASSMPGQGANEQYF. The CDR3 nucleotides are TGTGCCAGCAGTATGCCGGGACAGGGGGCCAACGAGCAGTACTTC.

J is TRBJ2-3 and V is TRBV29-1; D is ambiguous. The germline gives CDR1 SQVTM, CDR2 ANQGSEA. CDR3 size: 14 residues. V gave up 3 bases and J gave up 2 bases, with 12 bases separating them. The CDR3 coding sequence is TGCAGCGTTGATGGGATTGTTTTCACAGATACGCAGTATTTT. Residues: CSVDGIVFTDTQYF.

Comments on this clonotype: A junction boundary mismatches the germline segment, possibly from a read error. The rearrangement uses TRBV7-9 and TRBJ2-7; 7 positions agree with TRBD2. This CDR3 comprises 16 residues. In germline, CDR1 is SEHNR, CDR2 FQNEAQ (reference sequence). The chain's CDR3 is CASSLAGPAGTYGQYF. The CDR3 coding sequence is TGTGCCAGCAGCTTAGCCGGACCAGCGGGGACCTACGGGCAGTACTTC.

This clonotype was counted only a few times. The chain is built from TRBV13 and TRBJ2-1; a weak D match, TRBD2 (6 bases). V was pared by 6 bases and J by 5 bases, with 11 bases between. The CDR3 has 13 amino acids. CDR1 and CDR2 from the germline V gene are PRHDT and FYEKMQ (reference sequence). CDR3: CASSQRANNEQFF. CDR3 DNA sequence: TGTGCCAGCAGTCAGCGGGCCAACAATGAGCAGTTCTTC.

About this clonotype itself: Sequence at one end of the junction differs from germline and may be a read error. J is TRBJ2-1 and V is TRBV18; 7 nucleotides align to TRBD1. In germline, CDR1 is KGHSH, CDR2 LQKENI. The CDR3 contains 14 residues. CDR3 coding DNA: TGTGCTAGCTCACCAGGGGGTCCCCTCTACGAGCAGTTCTTC. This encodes CASSPGGPLYEQFF.

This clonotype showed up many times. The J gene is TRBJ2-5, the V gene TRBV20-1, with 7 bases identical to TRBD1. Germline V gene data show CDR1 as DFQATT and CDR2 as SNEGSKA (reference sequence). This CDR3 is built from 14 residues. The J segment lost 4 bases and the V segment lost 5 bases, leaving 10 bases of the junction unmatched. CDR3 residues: CSASHGTEGETQYF. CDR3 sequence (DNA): TGCAGTGCTTCGCACGGGACAGAAGGAGAGACCCAGTACTTC.

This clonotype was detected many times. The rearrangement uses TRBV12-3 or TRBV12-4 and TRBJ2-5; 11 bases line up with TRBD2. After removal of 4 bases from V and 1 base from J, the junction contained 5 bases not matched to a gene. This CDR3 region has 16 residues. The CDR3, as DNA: TGTGCCAGCAGTTCCTCCACTAGCGGGGGCCAAGAGACCCAGTACTTC. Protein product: CASSSSTSGGQETQYF.

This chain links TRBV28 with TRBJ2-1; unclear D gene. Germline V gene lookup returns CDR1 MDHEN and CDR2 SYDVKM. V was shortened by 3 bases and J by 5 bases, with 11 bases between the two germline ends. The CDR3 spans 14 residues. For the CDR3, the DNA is TGTGCCAGCAGTTTGGGCAGGCCCCACAATGAGCAGTTCTTC. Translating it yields CASSLGRPHNEQFF.

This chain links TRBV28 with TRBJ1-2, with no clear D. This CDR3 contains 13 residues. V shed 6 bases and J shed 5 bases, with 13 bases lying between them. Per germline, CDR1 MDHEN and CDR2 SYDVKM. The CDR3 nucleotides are TGTGCCAGCAGGCTCGGAGGGTCATATGGCTACACCTTC. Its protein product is CASRLGGSYGYTF.

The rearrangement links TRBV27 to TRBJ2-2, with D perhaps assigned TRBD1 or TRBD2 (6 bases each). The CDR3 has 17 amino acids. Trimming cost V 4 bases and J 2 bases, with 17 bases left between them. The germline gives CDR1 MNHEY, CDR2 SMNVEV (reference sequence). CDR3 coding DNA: TGTGCCAGCAGTTCCTCAGTCCGGGGGCGCAACACCGGGGAGCTGTTTTTT. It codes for CASSSSVRGRNTGELFF.

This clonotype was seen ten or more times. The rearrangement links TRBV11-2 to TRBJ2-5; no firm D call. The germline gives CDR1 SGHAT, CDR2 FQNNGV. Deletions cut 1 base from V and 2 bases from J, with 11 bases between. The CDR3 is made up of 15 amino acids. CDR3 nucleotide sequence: TGTGCCAGCAGCTTAGGAGCCGGGCAACAAGAGACCCAGTACTTC. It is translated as CASSLGAGQQETQYF.

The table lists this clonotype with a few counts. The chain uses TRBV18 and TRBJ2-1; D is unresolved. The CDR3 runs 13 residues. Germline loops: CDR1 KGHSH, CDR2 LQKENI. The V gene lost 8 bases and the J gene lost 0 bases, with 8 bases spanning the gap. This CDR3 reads CASEDTSYNEQFF. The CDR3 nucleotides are TGTGCCAGCGAAGACACCTCCTACAATGAGCAGTTCTTC. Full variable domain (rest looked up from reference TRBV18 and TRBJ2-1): NAGVMQNPRHLVRRRGQEARLRCSPMKGHSHVYWYRQLPEEGLKFMVYLQKENIIDESGMPKERFSAEFPKEGPSILRIQQVVRGDSAAYFCASEDTSYNEQFFGPGTRLTVL.

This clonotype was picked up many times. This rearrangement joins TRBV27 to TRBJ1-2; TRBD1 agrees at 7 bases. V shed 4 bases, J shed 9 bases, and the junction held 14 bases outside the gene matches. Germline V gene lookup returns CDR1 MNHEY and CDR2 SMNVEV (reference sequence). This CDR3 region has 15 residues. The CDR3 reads CASSSTGVVGLSYTF. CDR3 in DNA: TGTGCCAGCAGTTCAACAGGGGTAGTAGGGCTGAGCTACACCTTC.

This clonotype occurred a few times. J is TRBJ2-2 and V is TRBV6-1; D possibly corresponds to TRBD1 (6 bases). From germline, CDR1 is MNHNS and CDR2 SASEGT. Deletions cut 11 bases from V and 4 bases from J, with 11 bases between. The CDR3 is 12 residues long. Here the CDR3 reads CAVRGATGELFF. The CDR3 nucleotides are TGTGCCGTCAGGGGTGCCACCGGGGAGCTGTTTTTT.

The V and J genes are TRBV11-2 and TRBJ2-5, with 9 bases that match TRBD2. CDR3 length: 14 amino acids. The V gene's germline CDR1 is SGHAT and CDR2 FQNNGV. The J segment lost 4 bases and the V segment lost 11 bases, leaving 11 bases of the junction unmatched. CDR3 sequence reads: CAGSLGLALETQYF. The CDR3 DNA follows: TGTGCCGGTAGCCTGGGACTAGCTCTAGAGACCCAGTACTTC.